This TCR beta chain was obtained from a study of T cell changes during pregnancy in multiple sclerosis. Measured with immunoSEQ multiplex PCR; TCRdb has only the in-frame clones, and not every one. Of some 54,000 clones in the sample, 93% were seen once. The CDR3 totals 12 residues. V was pared by 0 bases and J by 6 bases, with 8 bases between. In germline, CDR1 is GTSNPN, CDR2 SVGIG (reference sequence). The receptor was derived from a female donor with multiple sclerosis, enrolled in a pregnancy study. The rearrangement joins TRBV30 to TRBJ1-1; D is unresolved. The specimen was peripheral blood, collected after pregnancy. The CDR3 reads CAWSVSRAEAFF. CDR3 sequence (DNA): TGTGCCTGGAGTGTTTCTAGAGCTGAAGCTTTCTTT.